These T cell receptor beta chains were read from a single sample in a study of blood T cells in healthy people across ages. Via MiXCR, TCRdb re-called the 5' RACE reads, giving one row per CDR3 protein. The sample holds approximately 830,000 distinct CDR3 sequences; 62% are singletons and the top ten take 25% to 35%. Sequencing used blood. These receptors all come from a young man in good health. The CDR3 runs from the conserved cysteine through the conserved F or W. Each record gives: clone size, V gene, J gene, D gene, CDR3 DNA, CDR3 protein. A D gene is named only where the DNA matches it firmly. Rows give clone size only sometimes, using once, few, many, or a class for an expanded clone.

clone size: .
V gene: TRBV20-1
J gene: TRBJ2-7
D gene: .
CDR3 DNA: TGCAGTGCTATTGTGCAGTACGAGCAGTACTTC
CDR3 protein: CSAIVQYEQYF

clone size: .
V gene: TRBV7-2
J gene: TRBJ2-5
D gene: .
CDR3 DNA: TGTGCCAGCAGCTTATCGCTAACCGTTCAAGAGACCCAGTACTTC
CDR3 protein: CASSLSLTVQETQYF

clone size: .
V gene: TRBV7-3
J gene: TRBJ2-5
D gene: .
CDR3 DNA: TGTGCCAGCAGCTTAACGGGGGCGGTTCAAGAGACCCAGTACTTC
CDR3 protein: CASSLTGAVQETQYF

clone size: .
V gene: TRBV25-1
J gene: TRBJ2-1
D gene: TRBD2
CDR3 DNA: TGTGCCAGCAGTGCTAGCGGGTTTTCCTACAATGAGCAGTTCTTC
CDR3 protein: CASSASGFSYNEQFF

clone size: few
V gene: TRBV5-1
J gene: TRBJ2-1
D gene: .
CDR3 DNA: TGTGCCAGCAGTTTAGCCTATGAGCAGTTCTTC
CDR3 protein: CASSLAYEQFF

clone size: .
V gene: TRBV9
J gene: TRBJ2-5
D gene: TRBD2
CDR3 DNA: TGTGCCAGCAGCGGGACTAGCGGCCTGGATGAGCAGTACTTC
CDR3 protein: CASSGTSGLDEQYF

clone size: .
V gene: TRBV6-5
J gene: TRBJ1-6
D gene: .
CDR3 DNA: TGTGCCAGCAGTTACTCCTGGTTCAGGGGAGATTCACCCCTCCACTTT
CDR3 protein: CASSYSWFRGDSPLHF

clone size: .
V gene: TRBV5-1
J gene: TRBJ2-7
D gene: .
CDR3 DNA: TGCGCCAGCAGCTTGAGAGAGAAAGCCGAGCAGTACTTC
CDR3 protein: CASSLREKAEQYF

clone size: once
V gene: TRBV20-1
J gene: TRBJ2-7
D gene: .
CDR3 DNA: TGCAGTGCTAGAGGACCGGGAGACGAGCAGTACTTC
CDR3 protein: CSARGPGDEQYF

clone size: .
V gene: TRBV20-1
J gene: TRBJ1-2
D gene: TRBD1
CDR3 DNA: TGCAGTGCTCACCGACAGGGGGCTAACTATGGCTACACCTTC
CDR3 protein: CSAHRQGANYGYTF

clone size: few
V gene: TRBV12-3/TRBV12-4
J gene: TRBJ2-7
D gene: .
CDR3 DNA: TGTGCCAGCAGTCGGATCTCCTACGAGCAGTACTTC
CDR3 protein: CASSRISYEQYF

clone size: .
V gene: TRBV7-2
J gene: TRBJ2-1
D gene: TRBD1
CDR3 DNA: TGTGCCAGCAACTGGGACAGACGTTACAATGAGCAGTTCTTC
CDR3 protein: CASNWDRRYNEQFF

clone size: few
V gene: TRBV10-3
J gene: TRBJ2-5
D gene: TRBD2
CDR3 DNA: TGTGCCATCAGTGCTGGGACTAGCGGGGGCCAAGAGACCCAGTACTTC
CDR3 protein: CAISAGTSGGQETQYF

clone size: .
V gene: TRBV7-9
J gene: TRBJ2-7
D gene: TRBD1
CDR3 DNA: TGTGCCAGCAGCGAATCGCGGGACAGGAACTACGAGCAGTACTTC
CDR3 protein: CASSESRDRNYEQYF

clone size: .
V gene: TRBV9
J gene: TRBJ2-3
D gene: TRBD2
CDR3 DNA: TGTGCCAGCAACCCTAGCGGGGGAAACACAGATACGCAGTATTTT
CDR3 protein: CASNPSGGNTDTQYF

clone size: .
V gene: TRBV25-1
J gene: TRBJ2-5
D gene: .
CDR3 DNA: TGTGCCAGCAGTGAATCTCTGCAGGGGCCGGAGACCCAGTACTTC
CDR3 protein: CASSESLQGPETQYF

clone size: .
V gene: TRBV9
J gene: TRBJ1-2
D gene: .
CDR3 DNA: TGTGCCAGCAGCGTAGAAGGGCTTCCTAACTATGGCTACACCTTC
CDR3 protein: CASSVEGLPNYGYTF

clone size: once
V gene: TRBV20-1
J gene: TRBJ2-7
D gene: .
CDR3 DNA: TGCAGTGCGAACCGGGACGTAAACAATGAGCAGTACTTC
CDR3 protein: CSANRDVNNEQYF

clone size: few
V gene: TRBV15
J gene: TRBJ1-2
D gene: .
CDR3 DNA: TGTGCCACCAGCAGCAGAACCCCCTATGGCTACACCTTC
CDR3 protein: CATSSRTPYGYTF

clone size: .
V gene: TRBV12-3/TRBV12-4
J gene: TRBJ1-2
D gene: .
CDR3 DNA: TGTGCCAGCAGTTTCCTCCTCACCTCTAACTATGGCTACACCTTC
CDR3 protein: CASSFLLTSNYGYTF

clone size: few
V gene: TRBV4-2
J gene: TRBJ2-7
D gene: .
CDR3 DNA: TGTGCCAGCAGCCAAGAGGGCAGCTCAATCCACGGGCAGTACTTC
CDR3 protein: CASSQEGSSIHGQYF

clone size: few
V gene: TRBV20-1
J gene: TRBJ2-1
D gene: TRBD1
CDR3 DNA: TGCAGTGCTAGGACCGGGACAGGGAATTGGAATGAGCAGTTCTTC
CDR3 protein: CSARTGTGNWNEQFF

clone size: .
V gene: TRBV28
J gene: TRBJ2-7
D gene: TRBD2
CDR3 DNA: TGTGCCGGCATCCGGGGAACGGGGGGGTACTCCTACGAGCAGTACTTC
CDR3 protein: CAGIRGTGGYSYEQYF

clone size: .
V gene: TRBV4-3
J gene: TRBJ1-1
D gene: TRBD1
CDR3 DNA: TGCGCCAGCAGCCAAGTGCCAGGGGGCACTGAAGCTTTCTTT
CDR3 protein: CASSQVPGGTEAFF

clone size: few
V gene: TRBV9
J gene: TRBJ2-1
D gene: TRBD2
CDR3 DNA: TGTGCCAGCAGCCCCACGGGCGGGGGTCTGAACAATGAGCAGTTCTTC
CDR3 protein: CASSPTGGGLNNEQFF

clone size: .
V gene: TRBV4-2
J gene: TRBJ2-5
D gene: TRBD2
CDR3 DNA: TGTGCCAGCAGCCAAGAAAGACGGGGGGACCAAGAGACCCAGTACTTC
CDR3 protein: CASSQERRGDQETQYF

clone size: .
V gene: TRBV7-3
J gene: TRBJ2-1
D gene: .
CDR3 DNA: TGTGCCAGCAGACGACCGGGCGCCCAGAGAAGGGCGCAGTTCTTC
CDR3 protein: CASRRPGAQRRAQFF

clone size: .
V gene: TRBV9
J gene: TRBJ2-7
D gene: TRBD2
CDR3 DNA: TGTGCCAGCAGCGTACGAAGCGGGGGGGCCTACGAGCAGTACTTC
CDR3 protein: CASSVRSGGAYEQYF

clone size: .
V gene: TRBV5-1
J gene: TRBJ2-5
D gene: .
CDR3 DNA: TGCGCCAGCAGCTTGGCCAAGGCAGTCCAAGAGACCCAGTACTTC
CDR3 protein: CASSLAKAVQETQYF

clone size: few
V gene: TRBV4-3
J gene: TRBJ2-7
D gene: .
CDR3 DNA: TGCGCCAGCAGCCAAGACAAGGGGACCTACGAGCAGTACTTC
CDR3 protein: CASSQDKGTYEQYF

clone size: few
V gene: TRBV7-2
J gene: TRBJ1-2
D gene: TRBD1
CDR3 DNA: TGTGCCAGCAGCCCTGGGACAGGAGCTGCCTATGGCTACACCTTC
CDR3 protein: CASSPGTGAAYGYTF

clone size: .
V gene: TRBV7-6
J gene: TRBJ2-3
D gene: TRBD2
CDR3 DNA: TGTGCCAGCAGTTTCACTAGCGGATACACAGATACGCAGTATTTT
CDR3 protein: CASSFTSGYTDTQYF

clone size: .
V gene: TRBV10-3
J gene: TRBJ1-1
D gene: .
CDR3 DNA: TGTGCCATCAGTGACCTGCTGGGTACTGAAGCTTTCTTT
CDR3 protein: CAISDLLGTEAFF

clone size: few
V gene: TRBV20-1
J gene: TRBJ2-7
D gene: .
CDR3 DNA: TGCAGTGCTAGAGAGGGACCCCCAGGCTACGAGCAGTACTTC
CDR3 protein: CSAREGPPGYEQYF

clone size: .
V gene: TRBV7-9
J gene: TRBJ1-2
D gene: .
CDR3 DNA: TGTGCCAGCAGCCCACAAGACTATGGCTACACCTTC
CDR3 protein: CASSPQDYGYTF

clone size: .
V gene: TRBV20-1
J gene: TRBJ1-2
D gene: .
CDR3 DNA: TGCAGTGCTAGAGATCACACGGGCAGCGAGGGGGAAGGCTACACCTTC
CDR3 protein: CSARDHTGSEGEGYTF

clone size: once
V gene: TRBV25-1
J gene: TRBJ1-2
D gene: .
CDR3 DNA: TGTGCCAGCAGTGAACATGGGGCTCGCTATGGCTACACCTTC
CDR3 protein: CASSEHGARYGYTF

clone size: .
V gene: TRBV7-2
J gene: TRBJ2-6
D gene: TRBD2
CDR3 DNA: TGTGCCAGCAGCCCGGGGGGACCTGGGGCCAACGTCCTGACTTTC
CDR3 protein: CASSPGGPGANVLTF

clone size: few
V gene: TRBV12-3/TRBV12-4
J gene: TRBJ2-3
D gene: TRBD1
CDR3 DNA: TGTGCCAGCAGCCCCCGACAGGGGGCAGATACGCAGTATTTT
CDR3 protein: CASSPRQGADTQYF

clone size: .
V gene: TRBV4-3
J gene: TRBJ2-3
D gene: TRBD2
CDR3 DNA: TGCGCCAGCAGCCAAGAAGTAGGCGGGGGATTCCCAGATACGCAGTATTTT
CDR3 protein: CASSQEVGGGFPDTQYF

clone size: .
V gene: TRBV5-5
J gene: TRBJ2-3
D gene: .
CDR3 DNA: TGTGCCAGCAGACCGCAGGGGGACTTTAGCACAGATACGCAGTATTTT
CDR3 protein: CASRPQGDFSTDTQYF

clone size: .
V gene: TRBV7-7
J gene: TRBJ2-3
D gene: .
CDR3 DNA: TGTGCTAGCAGCTTCGGCGGGGTAACAGATACGCAGTATTTT
CDR3 protein: CASSFGGVTDTQYF

clone size: .
V gene: TRBV25-1
J gene: TRBJ1-4
D gene: .
CDR3 DNA: TGTGCCAGCAGTGTAAACCATGAAAAACTGTTTTTT
CDR3 protein: CASSVNHEKLFF

clone size: .
V gene: TRBV29-1
J gene: TRBJ2-2
D gene: .
CDR3 DNA: TGCAGCAGTGGCGGGAACACCGGGGAGCTGTTTTTT
CDR3 protein: CSSGGNTGELFF

clone size: once
V gene: TRBV9
J gene: TRBJ1-2
D gene: .
CDR3 DNA: TGTGCCAGCAGCGTAGATGCCCGGGGTGATTTGGACTACACCTTC
CDR3 protein: CASSVDARGDLDYTF

clone size: .
V gene: TRBV6-6
J gene: TRBJ2-1
D gene: .
CDR3 DNA: TGTGCCAGCATCCCTGCCCACAGGACCTACAATGAGCAGTTCTTC
CDR3 protein: CASIPAHRTYNEQFF

clone size: .
V gene: TRBV29-1
J gene: TRBJ2-5
D gene: TRBD1
CDR3 DNA: TGCAGCACAGACAGGGGGCCAGAGACCCAGTACTTC
CDR3 protein: CSTDRGPETQYF

clone size: .
V gene: TRBV6-2/TRBV6-3
J gene: TRBJ1-5
D gene: TRBD1
CDR3 DNA: TGTGCCAGCAGTAGGTCGGGACAGTCAGGATCCCAGCATTTT
CDR3 protein: CASSRSGQSGSQHF